These 10 T cell receptor beta chains were sequenced from one sample in a study of blood T cell repertoires in COVID-19. Generated by immunoSEQ multiplex PCR, the TCRdb table keeps only in-frame clones and is missing some. The table has approximately 70,000 clones, approximately 93% seen once. Sequencing was performed on peripheral blood. The receptors stem from a man aged 50-59 years with COVID-19, enrolled during active disease.

This clone was observed a single time. This CDR3 reads CASSYASRDSKYEQYF. The CDR3 DNA reads TGTGCCAGCAGTTACGCCTCCCGGGACTCGAAATACGAGCAGTACTTC. The chain carries TRBV6-5 and TRBJ2-7; possibly TRBD2 for D (6 bases). CDR3 length: 16 residues. V was pared by 2 bases and J by 4 bases, with 18 bases between. Germline CDR1 is MNHEY and CDR2 is SVGAGI.

The chain employs TRBV7-9 and TRBJ1-1; 11 bases agree with TRBD1. Trimming at V came to 5 bases and at J to 0 bases, leaving 2 bases not matched to a gene. This CDR3 has 15 residues. Germline lookup yields CDR1 SEHNR and CDR2 FQNEAQ (reference sequence). The CDR3 sequence: CASSMGQGVNTEAFF. The CDR3 region has the DNA TGTGCCAGCAGCATGGGACAGGGGGTGAACACTGAAGCTTTCTTT.

J is TRBJ2-1 and V is TRBV20-1; D call uncertain. Germline assignment: CDR1 DFQATT and CDR2 SNEGSKA (reference sequence). CDR3 length: 9 amino acids. V lost 2 bases and J lost 10, with 3 bases in between. This chain's CDR3 is CSARREQFF. In nucleotides, the CDR3 is TGCAGTGCTAGACGGGAGCAGTTCTTC.

The rearrangement uses TRBV10-3 and TRBJ1-1; 7 bases align to TRBD1. Trimming took 7 bases from V and 5 from J; bases not matched to a gene: 7. Germline values: CDR1 ENHRY, CDR2 SYGVKD. This CDR3 region has 13 residues. CDR3 residues: CAITGGFGTEAFF. CDR3 bases: TGTGCCATCACAGGGGGTTTCGGGACTGAAGCTTTCTTT.

This chain links TRBV12-5 with TRBJ2-1; TRBD2 matches 13 bases. After removal of 0 bases from V and 4 bases from J, the junction contained 6 bases not matched to a gene. CDR3 length: 18 amino acids. Germline CDR1 and CDR2: LGHNT and FRNRAP. CDR3 region: CASGLVPTSGRAYNEQFF. DNA of the CDR3: TGTGCTAGTGGTTTGGTACCCACTAGCGGGAGGGCTTACAATGAGCAGTTCTTC.

This rearrangement joins TRBV5-6 to TRBJ1-2, with a weak D call TRBD1 (6 bases). With 0 bases removed from V and 8 bases from J, the gap between germline ends came to 11 bases. The CDR3 is 13 residues long. The germline gives CDR1 SGHDT, CDR2 YYEEEE. CDR3 in amino acids: CASSLGEGGGYTF. For the CDR3, the DNA is TGTGCCAGCAGCTTGGGAGAAGGGGGAGGCTACACCTTC.

This clone was detected once. V is TRBV9 and J is TRBJ2-2, with D maybe TRBD2 (6 bases). V lost 3 bases and J 7 bases, leaving 13 bases between the germline ends. Per the germline V gene, CDR1 is SGDLS and CDR2 is YYNGEE. This CDR3 comprises 14 residues. The CDR3 nucleotides are TGTGCCAGCAGCGCCCGACTAGGCCGCGGGGAGCTGTTTTTT. Its protein product is CASSARLGRGELFF.

CDR3 DNA: TGTGCCAGCAGCCAGGGACTAGTCAATGAGCAGTTCTTC. It specifies CASSQGLVNEQFF. The rearrangement joins TRBV11-3 to TRBJ2-1, with 8 nucleotides matching TRBD2. The CDR3 has 13 residues. Germline V CDR1 and CDR2: SGHNT, YENEEA. J was trimmed by 6 bases and V by 5 bases; bases with no gene match: 3. The whole variable domain, remainder taken from reference TRBV11-3 and TRBJ2-1, is EAGVVQSPRYKIIEKKQPVAFWCNPISGHNTLYWYLQNLGQGPELLIRYENEEAVDDSQLPKDRFSAERLKGVDSTLKIQPAELGDSAVYLCASSQGLVNEQFFGPGTRLTVL.

The CDR3 region is CASGRDSQETQYF. CDR3 coding DNA: TGCGCCAGCGGTCGGGACTCCCAAGAGACCCAGTACTTC. The rearrangement uses TRBV5-1 and TRBJ2-5; D may be TRBD2 (6 bases). The germline CDR1 and CDR2 sequences are SGHRS and YFSETQ. Trimming pared 7 bases from V and 1 base from J, leaving 11 bases between. The CDR3 runs 13 residues.

The V call is TRBV2, the J call TRBJ1-5, with a possible D match to TRBD1 (5 bases). The V gene lost 5 bases and the J gene lost 2 bases, with 13 bases spanning the gap. CDR3 size: 15 residues. CDR1 SNHLY and CDR2 FYNNEI come from the germline V gene. CDR3 loop: CASSPQGSGNQPQHF. CDR3 DNA: TGTGCCAGCAGTCCTCAGGGATCAGGCAATCAGCCCCAGCATTTT.